This is a list of T cell receptor beta chains from one sample in a study of OX40 agonist ivuxolimab in advanced cancers. Repertoires were generated with immunoSEQ multiplex PCR, while TCRdb's copy carries only in-frame clones and drops some. The sample has about 61,000 clones; nearly 90% are singletons. The specimen comprised CD4+ or CD8+ T cells sorted from blood, sampled in a trial of the OX40 agonist ivuxolimab. Receptors originate from an adult with an advanced solid tumor such as melanoma, head and neck, liver or kidney cancer. Each CDR3 is given with its conserved first and last residue.

v_call	j_call	cdr3_aa
TRBV6-1	TRBJ2-5	CASSVLGAGIQETQYF
TRBV6-1	TRBJ2-2	CASRVTEANTGELFF
TRBV29-1	TRBJ1-1	CSVVPGMNTEAFF
TRBV10-1	TRBJ2-5	CASSLTGRGETQYF
TRBV6-5	TRBJ1-4	CASSERGLGAKLFF
TRBV7-2	TRBJ2-7	CASSLARAATYEQYF
TRBV10-3	TRBJ1-1	CAITMGQGSEAFF
TRBV4-2	TRBJ1-2	CASSQDWAGYTF
TRBV7-2	TRBJ2-3	CASSSAFGAGTQYF
TRBV28	TRBJ1-2	CASSLSSAGGAGYGYTF
TRBV2	TRBJ2-5	CASTRQGTGETQYF
TRBV7-2	TRBJ1-2	CASSRQSGGEGYTF
TRBV6-5	TRBJ2-1	CASRLADSYNEQFF
TRBV5-1	TRBJ2-2	CASSLAGQKRGMDTGELFF
TRBV5-1	TRBJ1-4	CASSPGGTRGETNEKLFF
TRBV15	TRBJ2-7	CATSSYSGGGSYEQYF
TRBV12-5	TRBJ1-1	CASGAYRDSAEAFF
TRBV6-6	TRBJ2-5	CASSYLGLAGETQYF
TRBV9	TRBJ1-6	CASSGGTGQTNSPLHF